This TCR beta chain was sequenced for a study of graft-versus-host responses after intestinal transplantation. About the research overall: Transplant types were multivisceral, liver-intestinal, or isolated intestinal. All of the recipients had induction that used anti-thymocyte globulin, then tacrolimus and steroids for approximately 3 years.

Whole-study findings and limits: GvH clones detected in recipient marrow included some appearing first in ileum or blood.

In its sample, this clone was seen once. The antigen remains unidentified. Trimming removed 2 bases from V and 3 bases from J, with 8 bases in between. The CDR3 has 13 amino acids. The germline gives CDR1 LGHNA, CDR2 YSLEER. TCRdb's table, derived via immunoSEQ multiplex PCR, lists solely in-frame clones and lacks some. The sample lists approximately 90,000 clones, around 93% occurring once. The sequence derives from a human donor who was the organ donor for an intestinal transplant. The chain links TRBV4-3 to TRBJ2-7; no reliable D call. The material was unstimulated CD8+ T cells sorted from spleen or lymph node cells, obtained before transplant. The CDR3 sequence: CASSQLPGYEQYF. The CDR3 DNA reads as TGCGCCAGCAGCCAACTTCCGGGCTACGAGCAGTACTTC.